The source of this T cell receptor beta chain is a study of human T cells and chemical hapten exposure. Trimming removed 2 bases at V and 4 bases at J, with 11 bases between. This CDR3 is 14 amino acids long. Germline CDR1 reads SNHLY; CDR2 reads FYNNEI. This clonotype came up a few times. TCRdb recomputed calls from the 5' RACE reads with MiXCR, one row per CDR3 protein. The data hold 70,000 to 85,000 distinct CDR3 sequences, with approximately 15% observed a single time. Total RNA was isolated from whole blood that had not been fractionated. This receptor was identified in a female donor in good health. The chain is built from TRBV2 and TRBJ2-5; D uncertain. Here the CDR3 DNA reads TGTGCCAGCAGTGAACTTTCAGGTCGAGAGACCCAGTACTTC. Its translation: CASSELSGRETQYF.